The clone carrying this T cell receptor (beta chain) was recorded at least ten times. The use of a sample-barcoded 5' primer and a J-beta primer mix characterized a second PCR of roughly 6 to 11 cycles. TCRdb used MiXCR to reprocess the 5' RACE reads, holding one entry per CDR3 protein. Of around 850,000 distinct CDR3 sequences listed, around 36% are singletons. The sample comes from a study of blood T cells in healthy people across ages. Germline-derived CDR1 and CDR2 are MNHEY and SMNVEV (reference sequence). The CDR3 contains 14 residues. Germline trimming cut 3 bases from V and 6 bases from J; bases unmatched to any gene: 5. Drawn from each donor were ten milliliters of peripheral blood.

This TCR derives from a man between 18 and 29 years old in good health. This rearrangement joins TRBV27 to TRBJ2-1; 7 bases align to TRBD2. Sequencing was carried out using blood. CDR3 region: CASSLRTSGNEQFF. For the CDR3, the DNA is TGTGCCAGCAGTTTGAGGACTAGTGGCAATGAGCAGTTCTTC.